The TCR beta chain under discussion was sequenced for a study of T cell repertoires in cytomegalovirus infection. The germline CDR1 and CDR2 sequences are SGHTA and FQGNSA. The CDR3 is made up of 14 amino acids. V was pared by 4 bases and J by 1 base, with 10 bases between. This clonotype was counted ten times or more. Each CDR3 protein is one row after TCRdb ran MiXCR on the reads. Of 250,000 or so distinct CDR3 sequences in the sample, 9.1% were seen once. Specimen: PBMCs. This TCR derives from a human donor in good health (CMV status not recorded). Some clones in this sample may be carry-over from other donors' samples. The rearrangement uses TRBV7-2 and TRBJ1-1; D perhaps matches TRBD1 (5 bases). CDR3 in DNA: TGTGCCAGCAGCTCCATGGGGCAGAACACTGAAGCTTTCTTT. Translated: CASSSMGQNTEAFF. The whole variable domain, filled in from reference TRBV7-2 and TRBJ1-1, reads GAGVSQSPSNKVTEKGKDVELRCDPISGHTALYWYRQSLGQGLEFLIYFQGNSAPDKSGLPSDRFSAERTGGSVSTLTIQRTQQEDSAVYLCASSSMGQNTEAFFGQGTRLTVV.